This TCR beta chain was captured by sequencing in a study of OX40 agonist ivuxolimab in advanced cancers. Study-wide context: Earlier treatment with anti-PD-1, anti-PD-L1 or anti-CTLA-4 was permitted, and less than 50% had received some. There were three patients with partial responses, one having hepatocellular carcinoma and two cutaneous melanoma. General study results and limits: The study found that CD8+ T cells averaged more expanded clones than CD4+. Normalized expansion of T-cell clones was also low for some nonresponders.

Remarks on this clone: Its antigen remains unknown.

Germline CDR1 ENHRY, CDR2 SYGVKD. The CDR3 extends over 17 amino acids. The V segment lost 3 bases and the J segment 2 bases; nucleotides outside the gene matches: 10. Repertoires were generated with immunoSEQ multiplex PCR, while TCRdb's copy carries only in-frame clones and drops some. The repertoire holds some 50,000 clones, with around four fifths as singletons. The source of this sequence is an adult with an advanced solid tumor such as melanoma, head and neck, liver or kidney cancer. V usage is TRBV10-3 and J usage is TRBJ2-3, with 8 bases aligning to TRBD2. The sequencing used CD4+ or CD8+ T cells sorted from blood, collected in a trial of the OX40 agonist ivuxolimab. The CDR3 DNA sequence: TGTGCCATCAGTGATCGGACTAGCCGCGTGGACACAGATACGCAGTATTTT. As protein: CAISDRTSRVDTDTQYF.